Listed below are T cell receptor beta chains from one sample, sequenced in a study of T cell responses to AZD1222 COVID-19 vaccine. This table comes from immunoSEQ multiplex PCR, and its TCRdb copy is limited to in-frame clones, with some not included. Of about 120,000 clones listed, 88% are singletons. The material sequenced was peripheral blood, taken on day 0 of AZD1222 vaccination. The origin of the receptors is an adult in good health. The CDR3 runs from the conserved cysteine through the conserved F or W. Fields, in order: J gene, CDR3 length, D gene, V gene, clone size, CDR3 protein, CDR3 DNA. D genes are given only for firm matches. Size is stated for part of the rows, as once, few or many counts, or as a class when the clone is expanded.

>TRBJ2-2|16|.|TRBV5-6|.
CASSLRLLVETGELFF
TGTGCCAGCAGCTTGCGTTTGTTGGTGGAGACCGGGGAGCTGTTTTTT
>TRBJ2-7|13|.|TRBV19|.
CASRTGGGAKQYF
TGTGCCAGCCGTACAGGGGGGGGTGCGAAGCAGTACTTC
>TRBJ1-6|15|.|TRBV6-5|.
CASSYGGSSLSPLHF
TGTGCCAGCAGTTACGGCGGGAGTAGTCTTTCACCCCTCCACTTT
>TRBJ1-2|13|.|TRBV18|once
CASGSETNYGYTF
TGTGCATCGGGAAGCGAGACAAACTATGGCTACACCTTC
>TRBJ2-7|14|.|TRBV28|.
CASSTNTGPNEQYF
TGTGCCAGCAGTACCAATACAGGCCCTAACGAGCAGTACTTC
>TRBJ2-7|11|.|TRBV25-1|.
CASRENAEQYF
TGTGCCAGCCGGGAGAATGCCGAGCAGTACTTC
>TRBJ2-1|14|.|TRBV5-8|.
CASSFREVYNEQFF
TGTGCCAGCAGCTTTCGAGAAGTCTACAATGAGCAGTTCTTC
>TRBJ1-5|14|TRBD1|TRBV3-1/TRBV3-2|few
CASSPRTGYQPQHF
TGTGCCAGCAGCCCCCGGACAGGGTACCAGCCCCAGCATTTT
>TRBJ2-7|14|TRBD1|TRBV7-2|.
CASSPPGQAYEQYF
TGTGCCAGCAGCCCCCCGGGACAGGCCTACGAGCAGTACTTC
>TRBJ1-2|13|TRBD1|TRBV11-2|.
CASSFRQGNGYTF
TGTGCCAGCAGCTTTAGACAGGGTAATGGCTACACCTTC
>TRBJ2-3|16|TRBD1|TRBV7-3|.
CASSLFGTGGTDTQYF
TGTGCCAGCAGCCTATTCGGGACAGGGGGCACAGATACGCAGTATTTT
>TRBJ2-7|17|TRBD2|TRBV4-1|.
CASSPGTSGAPPYEQYF
TGCGCCAGCAGCCCCGGGACTAGCGGGGCCCCCCCCTACGAGCAGTACTTC
>TRBJ1-2|15|TRBD1|TRBV4-2|.
CASSQDPGQEYGYTF
TGTGCCAGCAGCCAAGATCCGGGACAGGAATATGGCTACACCTTC
>TRBJ2-1|16|TRBD2|TRBV3-1/TRBV3-2|.
CASSQPSGGAGSEQFF
TGTGCCAGCAGCCAACCCAGCGGGGGGGCCGGAAGTGAGCAGTTCTTC
>TRBJ2-7|16|TRBD2|TRBV7-9|.
CASSSQTSGGSYEQYF
TGTGCCAGCAGCTCGCAGACTAGCGGGGGATCCTACGAGCAGTACTTC
>TRBJ1-1|14|.|TRBV5-4|.
CASSFESVNTEAFF
TGTGCCAGCAGCTTTGAGTCAGTGAACACTGAAGCTTTCTTT
>TRBJ2-5|14|TRBD1|TRBV5-6|.
CASSSLDRDQTQYF
TGTGCCAGCAGCTCTCTCGACAGGGACCAGACCCAGTACTTC
>TRBJ1-1|11|.|TRBV6-5|.
CASSYTGEAFF
TGTGCCAGCAGTTACACGGGTGAAGCTTTCTTT
>TRBJ1-2|15|TRBD1|TRBV28|.
CASSLGTGGFYGYTF
TGTGCCAGCAGTTTGGGGACAGGGGGCTTCTATGGCTACACCTTC
>TRBJ2-5|16|.|TRBV21-1|.
CASSKGGCGAAETQYF
TGTGCCAGCAGCAAAGGGGGGTGTGGGGCTGCAGAGACCCAGTACTTC
>TRBJ2-1|14|TRBD2|TRBV18|.
CASSPGTSVDEQFF
TGTGCCAGCTCACCAGGGACTAGCGTTGATGAGCAGTTCTTC
>TRBJ2-2|15|TRBD2|TRBV6-5|.
CASGTSGRGSGELFF
TGTGCCAGCGGGACTAGCGGGCGCGGCTCCGGGGAGCTGTTTTTT
>TRBJ1-6|16|TRBD1|TRBV2|.
CASRSDRGSYNSPLHF
TGTGCCAGCAGGTCGGACAGGGGATCCTATAATTCACCCCTCCACTTT
>TRBJ1-4|13|.|TRBV5-1|.
CASSAGANEKLFF
TGCGCCAGCTCTGCAGGGGCTAATGAAAAACTGTTTTTT
>TRBJ2-1|15|.|TRBV9|.
CASSVAQGGYNEQFF
TGTGCCAGCAGCGTAGCACAGGGTGGGTACAATGAGCAGTTCTTC
>TRBJ2-7|13|.|TRBV28|.
CASSVANAYEQYF
TGTGCCAGCAGTGTGGCTAATGCCTACGAGCAGTACTTC
>TRBJ1-5|15|.|TRBV19|.
CASSASPGRDQPQHF
TGTGCCAGTAGTGCTTCCCCAGGGAGAGACCAGCCCCAGCATTTT
>TRBJ1-1|15|.|TRBV18|.
CASSPRSAMNTEAFF
TGTGCCAGCTCACCACGATCAGCGATGAACACTGAAGCTTTCTTT
>TRBJ1-6|13|.|TRBV4-3|.
CASSLGWSSPLHF
TGCGCCAGCAGCCTGGGTTGGTCTTCACCCCTCCACTTT
>TRBJ1-5|14|TRBD1|TRBV7-2|many
CASSADRGNQPQHF
TGTGCCAGCAGCGCCGACAGGGGAAATCAGCCCCAGCATTTT
>TRBJ1-2|13|TRBD1|TRBV28|.
CASSGGQGDGYTF
TGTGCCAGCAGTGGTGGACAGGGCGATGGCTACACCTTC
>TRBJ2-7|16|TRBD1|TRBV7-9|.
CASSLEPGQGAFEQYF
TGTGCCAGCAGCTTAGAACCGGGACAGGGGGCTTTCGAGCAGTACTTC
>TRBJ1-3|16|.|TRBV6-1|.
CASSAQGTVSGNTIYF
TGTGCCAGCAGTGCCCAGGGCACAGTTTCAGGAAACACCATATATTTT
>TRBJ2-1|17|TRBD2|TRBV9|.
CASSVEQRLAGSNEQFF
TGTGCCAGCAGCGTAGAACAGAGACTAGCGGGAAGCAATGAGCAGTTCTTC
>TRBJ2-3|12|.|TRBV6-2/TRBV6-3|.
CASSYTSDTQYF
TGTGCCAGCAGTTACACCTCAGATACGCAGTATTTT
>TRBJ2-3|16|TRBD2|TRBV5-1|.
CASAPGGRTSTDTQYF
TGCGCCAGCGCCCCGGGAGGAAGGACTAGCACAGATACGCAGTATTTT
>TRBJ1-1|16|.|TRBV7-9|.
CASSLTVFAGDNEAFF
TGTGCCAGCAGCTTAACGGTCTTTGCAGGGGACAATGAAGCTTTCTTT
>TRBJ2-7|14|.|TRBV7-2|.
CASSLDGAPYEQYF
TGTGCCAGCAGCTTAGATGGGGCCCCCTACGAGCAGTACTTC
>TRBJ1-1|14|.|TRBV6-1|.
CASSESANRAEAFF
TGTGCCAGCAGTGAATCGGCGAACAGGGCTGAAGCTTTCTTT
>TRBJ1-2|14|.|TRBV18|.
CASSPGPHRGGYTF
TGTGCCAGCTCACCCGGGCCCCATCGGGGTGGCTACACCTTC
>TRBJ2-1|16|.|TRBV4-1|.
CASSQDRASSDNEQFF
TGCGCCAGCAGCCAAGATCGGGCTAGCTCAGACAATGAGCAGTTCTTC
>TRBJ1-5|16|.|TRBV5-4|.
CASSMGGPVGGQPQHF
TGTGCCAGCAGCATGGGGGGGCCGGTGGGTGGTCAGCCCCAGCATTTT
>TRBJ2-5|12|.|TRBV7-2|.
CASSFIRETQYF
TGTGCCAGCAGCTTTATCCGGGAGACCCAGTACTTC
>TRBJ2-1|12|.|TRBV29-1|.
CSVERLRNEQFF
TGCAGCGTTGAAAGGTTAAGGAATGAGCAGTTCTTC
>TRBJ2-7|14|.|TRBV18|.
CASSPPGNPYEQYF
TGTGCCAGCTCACCACCGGGTAACCCCTACGAGCAGTACTTC
>TRBJ2-1|13|.|TRBV6-5|.
CASSFTLGNEQFF
TGTGCCAGCAGCTTCACTTTGGGGAATGAGCAGTTCTTC
>TRBJ2-2|16|.|TRBV19|once
CASTRWAAANTGELFF
TGTGCCAGTACCCGCTGGGCGGCCGCGAACACCGGGGAGCTGTTTTTT
>TRBJ1-2|16|TRBD1|TRBV6-2/TRBV6-3|.
CASSNTFLGTDYGYTF
TGTGCCAGCAGCAACACCTTCCTCGGGACAGACTATGGCTACACCTTC
>TRBJ1-2|16|.|TRBV7-3|.
CASSLNGASDRHGYTF
TGTGCCAGCAGCTTAAACGGGGCCTCCGACCGACATGGCTACACCTTC
>TRBJ1-1|14|TRBD1|TRBV7-2|.
CASSWGQLNTEAFF
TGTGCCAGCAGCTGGGGACAGTTGAACACTGAAGCTTTCTTT
>TRBJ2-3|13|.|TRBV6-4|.
CASSARPADTQYF
TGTGCCAGCAGCGCTAGGCCGGCAGATACGCAGTATTTT
>TRBJ2-3|16|TRBD2|TRBV7-9|.
CASSLGLAGGGDTQYF
TGTGCCAGCAGCTTGGGACTAGCGGGAGGCGGAGATACGCAGTATTTT
>TRBJ2-2|15|.|TRBV19|.
CASRPTGTNTGELFF
TGTGCCAGTAGGCCGACAGGAACGAACACCGGGGAGCTGTTTTTT
>TRBJ2-3|15|TRBD2|TRBV6-1|.
CASSESGVRTDTQYF
TGTGCCAGCAGTGAAAGCGGGGTTCGCACAGATACGCAGTATTTT
>TRBJ2-3|13|.|TRBV2|.
CASKRRGADTQYF
TGTGCCAGCAAACGGCGGGGCGCAGATACGCAGTATTTT
>TRBJ1-1|19|.|TRBV27|.
CASSSPVTTNSLRNTEAFF
TGTGCCAGCAGTTCTCCTGTCACGACCAACAGTTTAAGGAACACTGAAGCTTTCTTT
>TRBJ2-7|14|TRBD1|TRBV13|.
CASSARQGSYEQYF
TGTGCCAGCAGCGCCCGACAGGGCTCCTACGAGCAGTACTTC
>TRBJ2-2|15|TRBD2|TRBV19|.
CASNRRGGDTGELFF
TGTGCCAGTAACCGTCGCGGGGGAGACACCGGGGAGCTGTTTTTT